This TCR beta chain was recovered during a study of blood T cell repertoires in COVID-19. Looking at the study overall: Sites across the United States, Italy and Spain contributed samples from acute and convalescent COVID-19. Sources were T cells, B-cell-depleted T cells, or PBMCs; the material itself was cDNA or gDNA.

Authors' methods: Amplification of reference gene primers was used by the study to estimate nucleated cell counts. Sequenced by immunoSEQ multiplex PCR; TCRdb stores in-frame clones only, minus some. From that table come the V and J calls and clone size; the DNA was used to work out D and trimming. This sample has approximately 150,000 clones, with 65% to 90% found just once. The junction had 9 bases not matched to a gene; V was cut back by 6 bases and J by 6 bases. CDR1 MNHEY and CDR2 SVGAGI come from the germline V gene. CDR3 length: 14 residues. The receptor comes from a woman aged 45-65 years in a cohort sampled during active or convalescent COVID-19. Sequences were obtained from peripheral blood. The V gene is TRBV6-5, the J gene TRBJ2-3, with 7 nucleotides matching TRBD2. The CDR3 protein is CASRGLFSTDTQYF. The CDR3 region has the DNA TGTGCCAGCAGGGGACTATTTTCAACGGATACGCAGTATTTT.